Each of the 15 T cell receptor beta chains below was sequenced from the same sample in a study of control samples from healthy donors and cancer patients. The table came from immunoSEQ multiplex PCR; TCRdb's copy has only in-frame clones and leaves some out. The data hold over 150,000 clones, with nearly 90% observed a single time. Specimen: blood. The receptors stem from a woman between 45 and 60 years old in good health.

This rearrangement joins TRBV3-1 (or the pseudogene TRBV3-2) to TRBJ1-6; TRBD1 might be the D (6 bases). V lost 6 bases and J 5 bases, leaving 11 bases between the germline ends. Germline-derived CDR1 and CDR2 are LGHDT and YNNKEL (reference sequence). CDR3 length: 14 amino acids. The CDR3 here is CASRKGQNNSPLHF. CDR3 sequence (DNA): TGTGCCAGCAGAAAAGGACAGAATAATTCACCCCTCCACTTT.

This clone was seen just once. The chain carries TRBV28 and TRBJ2-6; 8 bases map to TRBD1. With 3 bases clipped from V and 0 bases from J, the junction kept 4 bases outside the gene matches. The CDR3 loop spans 17 amino acids. The V gene's germline CDR1 is MDHEN and CDR2 SYDVKM. CDR3: CASSFSGTGSGANVLTF. CDR3 in DNA: TGTGCCAGCAGTTTCTCCGGGACAGGCTCTGGGGCCAACGTCCTGACTTTC.

The rearrangement uses TRBV6-1 and TRBJ2-7; D gene ambiguous. Per the germline V gene, CDR1 is MNHNS and CDR2 is SASEGT. This CDR3 is built from 13 residues. V lost 1 base to trimming and J lost 9 bases, with 13 bases between them. DNA for the CDR3: TGTGCCAGCAGTGAAGTGTTCACAGATGGGCAGTACTTC. This translates into CASSEVFTDGQYF.

This chain uses TRBV30 with TRBJ1-6; D is undetermined. The germline V gene has CDR1 GTSNPN and CDR2 SVGIG (reference sequence). The CDR3 extends over 13 amino acids. Trimming took 1 base from V and 10 from J, leaving 11 bases between them. CDR3 residues: CAWSAIFGSPLHF. The CDR3, as DNA: TGTGCCTGGAGTGCCATCTTTGGGTCACCCCTCCACTTT.

V gene TRBV12-3 or TRBV12-4 combines with J gene TRBJ1-5, with D maybe TRBD1 (5 bases). The CDR3 length is 13 residues. Between the trimmed V and J ends, which lost 6 bases and 9 bases, there was a span of 15 bases. The CDR3 DNA reads as TGTGCCAGCAGCTCATCCCCGGGGGGGCCCCAGCATTTT. Amino acid sequence: CASSSSPGGPQHF.

This chain uses TRBV3-1 (or the pseudogene TRBV3-2) with TRBJ2-1, with 11 bases that match TRBD1. Trimming at V came to 3 bases and at J to 8 bases, leaving 18 bases not matched to a gene. Germline assignment: CDR1 LGHDT and CDR2 YNNKEL (reference sequence). The CDR3 runs to 19 residues. The chain's CDR3 is CASSHSGQGASVVRHEQFF. In DNA form, the CDR3 reads TGTGCCAGCAGCCATTCTGGACAGGGGGCGTCTGTAGTACGGCATGAGCAGTTCTTC.

The V gene is TRBV28, the J gene TRBJ1-5; D gene unclear. CDR3 length: 15 amino acids. CDR1 and CDR2 from the germline V gene are MDHEN and SYDVKM. V lost 1 base and J lost 0, with 7 bases in between. The CDR3 DNA follows: TGTGCCAGCAGTTTATCCCCTGTTAGCAATCAGCCCCAGCATTTT. It translates to CASSLSPVSNQPQHF.

V gene TRBV6-6 combines with J gene TRBJ1-1; maybe TRBD1 (5 bases). The CDR3 covers 13 residues. With 5 bases removed from V and 3 bases from J, the gap between germline ends came to 10 bases. Per the germline V gene, CDR1 is MNHNY and CDR2 is SVGAGI (reference sequence). The DNA for the CDR3 is TGTGCCAGCAGTAGGGACGGCTACACTGAAGCTTTCTTT. Translating it yields CASSRDGYTEAFF.

A few counts support this clone. This chain joins TRBV5-6 and TRBJ2-7, with a possible D match to TRBD1 (5 bases). Per germline, CDR1 SGHDT and CDR2 YYEEEE. The CDR3 runs 13 residues. The V and J ends lost 2 bases and 3 bases respectively, with 9 bases between them. CDR3 region: CASSLRGRYEQYF. The CDR3 DNA is TGTGCCAGCAGCTTAAGGGGTCGCTACGAGCAGTACTTC.

This clone was detected only once. The chain couples TRBV30 to TRBJ1-2, with D uncertain. The V end lost 2 bases, the J end lost 0 bases, and 7 bases lay between the germline ends. CDR1 is GTSNPN, CDR2 SVGIG, per germline (reference sequence). This CDR3 spans 13 amino acids. CDR3 DNA: TGTGCCTGGAGTACCCCAGCTAACTATGGCTACACCTTC. Translating it yields CAWSTPANYGYTF.

The gene calls are TRBV27 and TRBJ2-5; a weak D match, TRBD1 (6 bases). V was pared by 3 bases and J by 4 bases, with 18 bases between. The V gene's germline CDR1 is MNHEY and CDR2 SMNVEV (reference sequence). This CDR3 is built from 16 residues. The CDR3 nucleotides are TGTGCCAGCAGTTTTAACACAGGGTATCTTTTAGAGACCCAGTACTTC. This codes for CASSFNTGYLLETQYF.

This chain connects TRBV10-2 to TRBJ1-1, with D perhaps TRBD1 (5 bases). The CDR3 runs 12 residues. The ends were cut back, 5 bases at V and 4 bases at J, with 8 bases in the middle. Germline assignment: CDR1 WSHSY and CDR2 SAAADI. CDR3 sequence reads: CASSRGGTEAFF. The CDR3 coding sequence is TGCGCCAGCAGTCGGGGGGGCACTGAAGCTTTCTTT.

The rearrangement uses TRBV28 and TRBJ2-7; a possible D gene is TRBD2 (6 bases). CDR1 is MDHEN, CDR2 SYDVKM, per germline. V was pared by 6 bases and J by 5 bases, with 17 bases between. This CDR3 region has 14 residues. CDR3 residues: CASSLGGGGHEQYF. For the CDR3, the DNA is TGTGCCAGCAGCCTGGGGGGTGGAGGGCACGAGCAGTACTTC.

The rearrangement uses TRBV30 and TRBJ1-1; possible D gene TRBD1, 5 bases. The V end was cut by 0 bases, the J end by 1 base, with 15 bases between. CDR3 length equals 16 residues. Germline V gene lookup returns CDR1 GTSNPN and CDR2 SVGIG (reference sequence). The CDR3 coding sequence is TGTGCCTGGAGTGTACTAAGAATGGACAAGAACACTGAAGCTTTCTTT. This gives the protein CAWSVLRMDKNTEAFF.

The chain employs TRBV28 and TRBJ1-2; TRBD1 agrees at 11 bases. V shed 4 bases, J shed 8 bases, and the junction held 6 bases outside the gene matches. The germline CDR1 and CDR2 sequences are MDHEN and SYDVKM. This CDR3 has 14 amino acids. The CDR3 protein is CASSSGTGGKGYTF. CDR3 sequence (DNA): TGTGCCAGCAGTTCGGGGACAGGGGGGAAGGGCTACACCTTC.